This passage covers 31 T cell receptor beta chains from one sample sequenced in a study of beta chain features in type 1 diabetes. The isolated RNA, all of it, was reverse transcribed, so expressed TCRB transcripts were what got sequenced. Profiled with immunoSEQ multiplex PCR; TCRdb holds only in-frame clones, not every one. There are 860,000 or so clones in the sample; 15% to 20% occur only once, and 0.02% to 0.025% lies in the top ten. Sequenced sample: naive CD4+ T cells from blood. These receptors originate from a young woman in good health.

DNA of the CDR3: TGTGCCAGCAGCCTGTACATTCAGTACTTC. This codes for CASSLYIQYF. The J gene is TRBJ2-4, the V gene TRBV5-8; D gene unclear. Germline values: CDR1 SGHTS, CDR2 YDEGEE. This CDR3 comprises 10 residues. Between the trimmed V and J ends, which lost 4 bases and 8 bases, there was a span of 4 bases.

This clone appeared a few times. The chain has TRBV11-1 and TRBJ2-2; tentative D call: TRBD1 (5 bases). Germline CDR1 SGHAT, CDR2 FQDESV (reference sequence). CDR3 size: 14 residues. V was cut by 2 bases and J by 5 bases, with 9 bases left in between. CDR3 region: CASSLYRTTGELFF. CDR3 coding DNA: TGTGCCAGCAGCTTATACAGGACGACCGGGGAGCTGTTTTTT.

The chain is built from TRBV19 and TRBJ2-2, with no clear D. Germline values: CDR1 LNHDA, CDR2 SQIVND (reference sequence). V lost 8 bases to trimming and J lost 9 bases, with 19 bases between them. CDR3 size: 14 residues. This CDR3 reads CASGRPSSLRELFF. The CDR3 nucleotides are TGTGCCAGTGGGCGGCCCTCCAGCCTAAGGGAGCTGTTTTTT.

The V call is TRBV6-1, the J call TRBJ2-7; TRBD1 is a possible D gene (6 bases). Germline V gene data show CDR1 as MNHNS and CDR2 as SASEGT. V lost 2 bases and J lost 3, with 11 bases in between. This CDR3 has 14 residues. CDR3 DNA sequence: TGTGCCAGCAGTGAACACGGGACACTCTACGAGCAGTACTTC. Translated: CASSEHGTLYEQYF.

J is TRBJ1-1 and V is TRBV5-1; D is perhaps TRBD1 (5 bases). V gave up 2 bases and J gave up 5 bases, with 10 bases separating them. The CDR3 length is 13 residues. Germline CDR1 is SGHRS and CDR2 is YFSETQ. The CDR3: CASSFSGWTEAFF. Here the CDR3 DNA reads TGCGCCAGCAGCTTTTCAGGGTGGACTGAAGCTTTCTTT.

This clone showed up just a few times. J is TRBJ2-7 and V is TRBV5-1; D may be TRBD2 (5 bases). Germline CDR1 is SGHRS and CDR2 is YFSETQ. V lost 4 bases to trimming and J lost 0 bases, with 8 bases between them. The CDR3 length is 13 residues. The CDR3 DNA follows: TGCGCCAGCAGCCGACTACCCTCCTACGAGCAGTACTTC. Its protein product is CASSRLPSYEQYF.

The chain is built from TRBV6-1 and TRBJ2-3; D remains ambiguous. Germline V gives CDR1 MNHNS, CDR2 SASEGT. V was cut by 0 bases and J by 8 bases, with 6 bases left in between. The CDR3 contains 12 residues. CDR3 DNA sequence: TGTGCCAGCAGTGAAGCGTGGGGTACGCAGTATTTT. The encoded protein is CASSEAWGTQYF.

The genes are TRBV6-5 and TRBJ2-7; a weak D match, TRBD2 (5 bases). From germline, CDR1 is MNHEY and CDR2 SVGAGI. The CDR3 covers 11 residues. Trimming shortened V by 8 bases and J by 7 bases, and 12 bases separated the two germline ends. The CDR3 DNA sequence: TGTGCCAGCCATTCGGGGATAGAGCAGTACTTC. This sequence encodes CASHSGIEQYF.

This clone has a handful of counts. The chain recombines TRBV27 with TRBJ2-5; 10 positions match TRBD1. Germline CDR1 reads MNHEY; CDR2 reads SMNVEV (reference sequence). The CDR3 runs 15 residues. V was pared by 2 bases and J by 5 bases, with 5 bases of the junction left unmatched. CDR3 region: CASSLRRTGGETQYF. CDR3 sequence (DNA): TGTGCCAGCAGTTTACGAAGGACAGGGGGTGAGACCCAGTACTTC.

The chain uses TRBV10-3 and TRBJ1-1; 7 bases align to TRBD1. CDR3 length: 14 amino acids. Losses at the gene ends were 4 bases for V and 6 bases for J; bases not matched to a gene: 8. The V gene's germline CDR1 is ENHRY and CDR2 SYGVKD. The CDR3 reads CAISGQGRQAEAFF. For the CDR3, the DNA is TGTGCCATCAGTGGACAGGGAAGGCAGGCTGAAGCTTTCTTT.

This clone was counted only a few times. The J gene is TRBJ1-2, the V gene TRBV18; TRBD1 might be the D (5 bases). The CDR3 spans 16 residues. V lost 1 base, J lost 4 bases, and 16 bases lay in between. Germline V gives CDR1 KGHSH, CDR2 LQKENI. The CDR3 is CASSPLRAGPPYGYTF. The CDR3 region has the DNA TGTGCCAGCTCACCACTTAGAGCAGGGCCGCCCTATGGCTACACCTTC.

This clone appeared a few times. The chain recombines TRBV4-3 with TRBJ2-3, with 9 bases matching TRBD2. After removal of 1 base from V and 3 bases from J, the junction contained 5 bases not matched to a gene. This CDR3 is 16 amino acids long. CDR1 LGHNA and CDR2 YSLEER come from the germline V gene. The CDR3 DNA is TGCGCCAGCAGCCAAGTCCCGGCGGGAGGGACAGATACGCAGTATTTT. Its translation is CASSQVPAGGTDTQYF.

The rearrangement joins TRBV5-1 to TRBJ1-1, with TRBD1 as a possible D gene (5 bases). Trimming left V 3 bases short and J 0 bases short, with 15 bases between. From germline, CDR1 is SGHRS and CDR2 YFSETQ. The CDR3 extends over 16 amino acids. The CDR3, as DNA: TGCGCCAGCAGCTGGGACTCACAAAAGATGAACACTGAAGCTTTCTTT. Translation: CASSWDSQKMNTEAFF.

A note on this clone: Different DNA sequences within this sample yield the same CDR3. J is TRBJ1-2 and V is TRBV5-1; no firm D call. This CDR3 has 13 residues. Trimming pared 4 bases from V and 1 base from J, leaving 8 bases between. CDR1 and CDR2 (germline): SGHRS, YFSETQ. CDR3: CASSPGLNYGYTF. The CDR3 DNA reads TGCGCCAGCAGCCCCGGACTTAACTATGGCTACACCTTC.

The V and J genes are TRBV13 and TRBJ1-4; D uncertain. The ends were cut back, 2 bases at V and 3 bases at J, with 7 bases in the middle. CDR3 length: 14 amino acids. Germline lookup yields CDR1 PRHDT and CDR2 FYEKMQ (reference sequence). In DNA, the CDR3 is TGTGCCAGCAGCTTAAGGCCAGCTAATGAAAAACTGTTTTTT. Amino acid sequence: CASSLRPANEKLFF.

This clone was observed a handful of times. CDR3 DNA: TGTGCCAGCAGCTTAGCTAGCGGGAGGTCCTACAATGAGCAGTTCTTC. It translates to CASSLASGRSYNEQFF. The rearrangement links TRBV11-2 to TRBJ2-1; TRBD2 aligns across 11 bases. The CDR3 runs 16 residues. With V trimmed by 1 base and J by 1 base, 0 bases remained unmatched. The V gene's germline CDR1 is SGHAT and CDR2 FQNNGV.

This clone has more than one count but fewer than ten. In nucleotides, the CDR3 is TGTGCCAGCAGCTTAAACACAAGGTGGAACATTCAGTACTTC. Translated: CASSLNTRWNIQYF. J is TRBJ2-4 and V is TRBV11-2; D remains ambiguous. V lost 2 bases and J 7 bases, leaving 12 bases between the germline ends. The length of the CDR3 is 14 residues. Germline values: CDR1 SGHAT, CDR2 FQNNGV.

As for this clone: Other nucleotide sequences from this sample produce the same CDR3. This sequence joins TRBV18 and TRBJ2-1; no clear D gene. This CDR3 has 13 residues. The germline V gene encodes CDR1 KGHSH and CDR2 LQKENI. V gave up 5 bases and J gave up 0 bases, with 5 bases separating them. The CDR3 coding sequence is TGTGCCAGCTCAACCGGCTCCTACAATGAGCAGTTCTTC. It yields the protein CASSTGSYNEQFF. The whole variable domain, filled in from reference TRBV18 and TRBJ2-1, reads NAGVMQNPRHLVRRRGQEARLRCSPMKGHSHVYWYRQLPEEGLKFMVYLQKENIIDESGMPKERFSAEFPKEGPSILRIQQVVRGDSAAYFCASSTGSYNEQFFGPGTRLTVL.

The chain recombines TRBV13 with TRBJ2-5; tentatively, D is TRBD1 or TRBD2 (5 bases each). The CDR3 runs 16 residues. Trimming left V 0 bases short and J 4 bases short, with 15 bases between. Germline CDR1 PRHDT, CDR2 FYEKMQ (reference sequence). The CDR3 DNA sequence: TGTGCCAGCAGCTTAGGCGGGACCCCGGCGGGAGAGACCCAGTACTTC. The encoded protein is CASSLGGTPAGETQYF.

The chain combines TRBV2 with TRBJ2-1; TRBD1 matches 9 bases. V shed 6 bases, J shed 5 bases, and the junction held 11 bases outside the gene matches. Germline values: CDR1 SNHLY, CDR2 FYNNEI. The CDR3 covers 16 residues. CDR3 coding DNA: TGTGCCAGCAGAAAGGGACAGGGAGGGACGCACAATGAGCAGTTCTTC. This sequence encodes CASRKGQGGTHNEQFF.

The chain links TRBV5-8 to TRBJ2-2; D gene uncertain. Germline V CDR1 and CDR2: SGHTS, YDEGEE. V lost 2 bases to trimming and J lost 3 bases, with 8 bases between them. The CDR3 consists of 14 residues. The CDR3 bases are TGTGCCAGCAGCTTCCAAGTCCACACCGGGGAGCTGTTTTTT. It is translated as CASSFQVHTGELFF.

This clone was detected a few times. This rearrangement joins TRBV2 to TRBJ2-7, with TRBD1 matching over 9 bases. The germline V gene encodes CDR1 SNHLY and CDR2 FYNNEI. After removal of 1 base from V and 6 bases from J, the junction contained 4 bases not matched to a gene. The CDR3 totals 14 residues. The chain's CDR3 is CASSEGTGAVEQYF. DNA for the CDR3: TGTGCCAGCAGTGAAGGGACAGGGGCCGTCGAGCAGTACTTC.

This clone has just a few counts. V and J are TRBV5-4 and TRBJ2-2, with D possibly being TRBD1 (5 bases). V lost 4 bases and J lost 5, with 9 bases in between. The CDR3 runs 13 residues. From germline, CDR1 is SGHNT and CDR2 YYREEE (reference sequence). CDR3 DNA sequence: TGTGCCAGCAGCCACACAGGAACCGGGGAGCTGTTTTTT. Its translation is CASSHTGTGELFF. The full variable domain, its missing parts supplied by reference TRBV5-4 and TRBJ2-2, is ETGVTQSPTHLIKTRGQQVTLRCSSQSGHNTVSWYQQALGQGPQFIFQYYREEENGRGNFPPRFSGLQFPNYSSELNVNALELDDSALYLCASSHTGTGELFFGEGSRLTVL.

This clone was counted between two and nine times. Within the sample, other DNA sequences also encode this same CDR3. The rearrangement joins TRBV6-6 to TRBJ2-7, with D unclear. Trimming removed 4 bases from V and 4 bases from J, with 8 bases in between. This CDR3 has 12 residues. Germline V gene sequence: CDR1 MNHNY, CDR2 SVGAGI (reference sequence). CDR3 sequence reads: CASSSAGYEQYF. The CDR3 nucleotides are TGTGCCAGCAGTTCCGCAGGTTACGAGCAGTACTTC.

This clone was seen a few times. This chain joins TRBV19 and TRBJ2-1; 13 bases are a match to TRBD2. Germline V gives CDR1 LNHDA, CDR2 SQIVND (reference sequence). The CDR3 loop spans 16 amino acids. Germline trimming cut 4 bases from V and 7 bases from J; bases unmatched to any gene: 7. CDR3 sequence (DNA): TGTGCCAGTAGTAAGACGACTAGCGGGAGGTTAAATGAGCAGTTCTTC. This translates into CASSKTTSGRLNEQFF.

The chain recombines TRBV7-9 with TRBJ2-4, with D maybe TRBD2 (6 bases). Germline V CDR1 and CDR2: SEHNR, FQNEAQ (reference sequence). The CDR3 loop spans 16 amino acids. V dropped 5 bases and J dropped 0 bases, with 14 bases sitting between them. For the CDR3, the DNA is TGTGCCAGCAGCAACTGGGGACTTTTAGCCAAAAACATTCAGTACTTC. It codes for CASSNWGLLAKNIQYF.

As regards this clone: Other DNA sequences in the same sample also yield this CDR3. The chain combines TRBV7-2 with TRBJ2-7; 8 positions match TRBD1. This CDR3 comprises 13 residues. The J segment lost 4 bases and the V segment lost 3 bases, leaving 2 bases of the junction unmatched. Per germline, CDR1 SGHTA and CDR2 FQGNSA. In DNA form, the CDR3 reads TGTGCCAGCAGCTTGGACAGGGTTTACGAGCAGTACTTC. Its translation: CASSLDRVYEQYF. The whole variable domain, remainder taken from reference TRBV7-2 and TRBJ2-7, is GAGVSQSPSNKVTEKGKDVELRCDPISGHTALYWYRQSLGQGLEFLIYFQGNSAPDKSGLPSDRFSAERTGGSVSTLTIQRTQQEDSAVYLCASSLDRVYEQYFGPGTRLTVT.

The CDR3 DNA sequence: TGTGCCAGCTCACCATTAGGGCACTACGAGCAGTACTTC. This sequence encodes CASSPLGHYEQYF. The chain has TRBV18 and TRBJ2-7; D remains ambiguous. In germline, CDR1 is KGHSH, CDR2 LQKENI. Trimming stripped 2 bases from V and 3 bases from J, with 8 bases between. The CDR3 has 13 amino acids.

The chain uses TRBV7-2 and TRBJ2-1; TRBD2 matches at 7 bases. CDR1 is SGHTA, CDR2 FQGNSA, per germline. This CDR3 is 15 amino acids long. V gave up 8 bases and J gave up 4 bases; unmatched junction bases: 11. For the CDR3, the DNA is TGTGCCAGCGGGCTAGCGGAGAGCCTTTACAATGAGCAGTTCTTC. Its translation is CASGLAESLYNEQFF. Combining the CDR3 with reference TRBV7-2 and TRBJ2-1 gives the whole variable domain GAGVSQSPSNKVTEKGKDVELRCDPISGHTALYWYRQSLGQGLEFLIYFQGNSAPDKSGLPSDRFSAERTGGSVSTLTIQRTQQEDSAVYLCASGLAESLYNEQFFGPGTRLTVL.

Only a few counts were recorded for this clone. The chain uses TRBV10-3 and TRBJ2-7, with 8 bases identical to TRBD2. Germline lookup yields CDR1 ENHRY and CDR2 SYGVKD. V shed 0 bases, J shed 5 bases, and the junction held 3 bases outside the gene matches. The CDR3 spans 14 residues. This chain's CDR3 is CAISESTGGDEQYF. The CDR3 DNA reads TGTGCCATCAGTGAGTCGACGGGGGGGGACGAGCAGTACTTC.

The CDR3 DNA reads TGTGCCAGCAGCTTAGCGCTCTCAGGGCGTGACTACGAGCAGTACTTC. As protein: CASSLALSGRDYEQYF. V is TRBV7-8 and J is TRBJ2-7; D may be TRBD1 (5 bases). The germline CDR1 and CDR2 sequences are SGHVS and FQNEAQ. CDR3 length: 16 amino acids. Trimming left V 0 bases short and J 3 bases short, with 15 bases between. The full variable domain, completed using reference TRBV7-8 and TRBJ2-7, is GAGVSQSPRYKVAKRGQDVALRCDPISGHVSLFWYQQALGQGPEFLTYFQNEAQLDKSGLPSDRFFAERPEGSVSTLKIQRTQQEDSAVYLCASSLALSGRDYEQYFGPGTRLTVT.